The 29 T cell receptor beta chains below all came from one sample that was sequenced in a study of PD-L1 blockade in urothelial cancer. The assay was immunoSEQ multiplex PCR, and TCRdb's table has in-frame clones only and misses some. The sample has approximately 51,000 clones, 86% seen once. The sample consisted of PBMCs, taken around atezolizumab (anti-PD-L1) treatment. The receptors originated from a man between 60 and 75 years old with urothelial cancer.

This chain connects TRBV25-1 to TRBJ2-5, with D perhaps TRBD1 (6 bases). This CDR3 is built from 13 residues. Trimming pared 8 bases from V and 1 base from J, leaving 11 bases between. The germline CDR1 and CDR2 sequences are MGHDK and SYGVNS. The CDR3 loop is CASGRDTQETQYF. The CDR3 DNA reads TGTGCCAGCGGCCGGGACACCCAAGAGACCCAGTACTTC.

The rearrangement links TRBV2 to TRBJ1-4; D remains unclear. V was shortened by 4 bases and J by 0 bases, with 9 bases between the two germline ends. The CDR3 is 15 amino acids. Per germline, CDR1 SNHLY and CDR2 FYNNEI. CDR3: CASSVQAPTNEKLFF. CDR3 bases: TGTGCCAGCAGTGTCCAGGCACCAACTAATGAAAAACTGTTTTTT.

J is TRBJ1-1 and V is TRBV10-3; a possible D gene is TRBD1 (5 bases). Germline loops: CDR1 ENHRY, CDR2 SYGVKD. This CDR3 spans 13 amino acids. V lost 7 bases to trimming and J lost 1 base, with 10 bases between them. The CDR3 DNA sequence: TGTGCCATCACTACTGGACAGAACACTGAAGCTTTCTTT. The encoded protein is CAITTGQNTEAFF.

The V and J genes are TRBV28 and TRBJ1-5, with TRBD1 matching 11 bases. Germline trimming cut 9 bases from V and 7 bases from J; bases unmatched to any gene: 8. The CDR3 extends over 14 amino acids. Looked up from germline, CDR1 is MDHEN and CDR2 is SYDVKM. In DNA, the CDR3 is TGTGCCAGTAGGACAGGGGGCGCGTTACAGCCCCAGCATTTT. Translation gives CASRTGGALQPQHF.

The rearrangement uses TRBV18 and TRBJ2-1; a possible D gene is TRBD1 (5 bases). The germline V gene has CDR1 KGHSH and CDR2 LQKENI. This CDR3 is 13 amino acids long. The V end was cut by 4 bases, the J end by 9 bases, with 13 bases between. This CDR3 reads CASSLQGVPEQFF. The DNA for the CDR3 is TGTGCCAGCTCACTTCAGGGCGTCCCTGAGCAGTTCTTC.

The gene calls are TRBV5-1 and TRBJ1-1; D gene uncertain. V was pared by 2 bases and J by 1 base, with 9 bases between. The germline V gene encodes CDR1 SGHRS and CDR2 YFSETQ. CDR3 size: 14 residues. CDR3 DNA: TGCGCCAGCAGCTTAGTACAGACGAACACTGAAGCTTTCTTT. It is translated as CASSLVQTNTEAFF.

The V gene is TRBV5-1, the J gene TRBJ1-1; no definite D call. Trimming left V 2 bases short and J 4 bases short, with 15 bases between. Per germline, CDR1 SGHRS and CDR2 YFSETQ. The CDR3 totals 15 residues. In DNA form, the CDR3 reads TGCGCCAGCAGCTTTAGTCGGGCAGGAGGCACTGAAGCTTTCTTT. It yields the protein CASSFSRAGGTEAFF.

The J gene is TRBJ2-3, the V gene TRBV9; 9 positions match TRBD2. This CDR3 has 16 residues. CDR1 and CDR2 from the germline V gene are SGDLS and YYNGEE. With V trimmed by 4 bases and J by 2 bases, 8 bases remained unmatched. CDR3 in amino acids: CASSPRAGGLTDTQYF. For the CDR3, the DNA is TGTGCCAGCAGCCCCCGGGCGGGGGGGCTCACAGATACGCAGTATTTT.

The V call is TRBV6-5, the J call TRBJ1-2; D may be TRBD1 (5 bases). Trimming took off 1 base at V and 7 bases at J, with 13 bases between the two ends. The V gene's germline CDR1 is MNHEY and CDR2 SVGAGI. The CDR3 has 14 residues. The CDR3 spells CASSYYGGSGGYTF. In DNA form, the CDR3 reads TGTGCCAGCAGTTACTACGGGGGGTCCGGTGGCTACACCTTC.

This clone appeared a single time. DNA of the CDR3: TGTGCCAGCAGTGAAGTGGGGCGTAGCAATCAGCCCCAGCATTTT. Its translation: CASSEVGRSNQPQHF. The rearrangement joins TRBV6-1 to TRBJ1-5; D might be TRBD1 (5 bases). The length of the CDR3 is 15 residues. In germline, CDR1 is MNHNS, CDR2 SASEGT. Trimming removed 1 base from V and 0 bases from J, with 7 bases in between.

V and J are TRBV7-2 and TRBJ1-3, with 10 bases lining up with TRBD1. Per the germline V gene, CDR1 is SGHTA and CDR2 is FQGNSA. This CDR3 is built from 18 residues. V trimming: 1 base; J trimming: 3 bases; junction bases outside the gene matches: 9. The CDR3 DNA reads as TGTGCCAGCAGCTTAGGGAGAGACAGGGGGCTTGTTGGAAACACCATATATTTT. The encoded protein is CASSLGRDRGLVGNTIYF. Full variable domain (rest looked up from reference TRBV7-2 and TRBJ1-3): GAGVSQSPSNKVTEKGKDVELRCDPISGHTALYWYRQSLGQGLEFLIYFQGNSAPDKSGLPSDRFSAERTGGSVSTLTIQRTQQEDSAVYLCASSLGRDRGLVGNTIYFGEGSWLTVV.

The chain couples TRBV28 to TRBJ1-5; 10 bases align to TRBD1. The CDR3 is 16 residues long. In germline, CDR1 is MDHEN, CDR2 SYDVKM. The trim removed 3 bases at V and 4 bases at J, leaving 6 bases unmatched. CDR3 sequence: CASSLYRGQGNQPQHF. The CDR3 DNA reads as TGTGCCAGCAGTTTGTATCGGGGACAGGGGAATCAGCCCCAGCATTTT.

Only one count was recorded for this clone. The rearrangement uses TRBV30 and TRBJ1-1, with 8 bases lining up with TRBD1. This CDR3 is 15 amino acids long. Germline assignment: CDR1 GTSNPN and CDR2 SVGIG (reference sequence). Unmatched junction bases numbered 7, after V lost 3 bases and J lost 1 base. CDR3: CAWRFGQGGNTEAFF. In DNA form, the CDR3 reads TGTGCCTGGAGATTTGGACAGGGCGGGAACACTGAAGCTTTCTTT.

This clone was counted only a few times. The gene calls are TRBV11-2 and TRBJ1-2; TRBD1 agrees at 8 bases. CDR1 is SGHAT, CDR2 FQNNGV, per germline. This CDR3 comprises 13 residues. Unmatched junction bases numbered 3, after V lost 5 bases and J lost 4 bases. The CDR3 coding sequence is TGTGCCAGCAGCCCCGACAGGGGCTATGGCTACACCTTC. Amino acid sequence: CASSPDRGYGYTF.

This clone was observed a handful of times. The CDR3 bases are TGTGCCAGCAGCCCATGGACTAGCGGGGGGGCTGACACCGGGGAGCTGTTTTTT. It yields the protein CASSPWTSGGADTGELFF. The gene calls are TRBV7-8 and TRBJ2-2, with 15 bases matching TRBD2. The V segment lost 5 bases and the J segment 3 bases; nucleotides outside the gene matches: 7. CDR1 is SGHVS, CDR2 FQNEAQ, per germline. This CDR3 region has 18 residues.

Notes on this clone: The sample holds other DNA sequences that translate to the same CDR3. This chain links TRBV2 with TRBJ1-2; no definite D call. The CDR3 runs 11 residues. Trimming pared 5 bases from V and 5 bases from J, leaving 6 bases between. Germline lookup yields CDR1 SNHLY and CDR2 FYNNEI. The CDR3 loop is CASSREYGYTF. The CDR3 DNA follows: TGTGCCAGCAGTAGAGAATATGGCTACACCTTC.

The chain links TRBV27 to TRBJ2-5; no clear D gene. V lost 5 bases and J lost 4, with 11 bases in between. This CDR3 comprises 13 residues. The germline V gene encodes CDR1 MNHEY and CDR2 SMNVEV (reference sequence). The CDR3 here is CASSRPGSETQYF. The DNA of the CDR3 is TGTGCCAGCAGTAGGCCCGGGTCAGAGACCCAGTACTTC.

This clone was recorded only once. The chain has TRBV11-2 and TRBJ2-1; maybe TRBD1 (6 bases). V was pared by 8 bases and J by 8 bases, with 22 bases between. The CDR3 extends over 15 amino acids. CDR1 is SGHAT, CDR2 FQNNGV, per germline. The CDR3 DNA follows: TGTGCCAGCCTTTTAAGGGGACAAGCATCCGATGAGCAGTTCTTC. Amino acids: CASLLRGQASDEQFF.

This clone was counted only a few times. V is TRBV15 and J is TRBJ2-1, with a tentative D call TRBD2 (6 bases). This CDR3 is 17 amino acids long. Germline CDR1 reads LNHNV; CDR2 reads YYDKDF (reference sequence). The V and J ends lost 5 bases and 2 bases respectively, with 19 bases between them. CDR3: CATSLRTVAGPYNEQFF. The CDR3 DNA sequence: TGTGCCACCAGCCTCCGTACTGTGGCGGGGCCCTACAATGAGCAGTTCTTC.

The rearrangement joins TRBV7-2 to TRBJ2-3, with D possibly TRBD2 on 5 matching bases. The CDR3 is made up of 13 amino acids. Germline CDR1 and CDR2: SGHTA and FQGNSA. The V gene lost 7 bases and the J gene lost 1 base, with 9 bases spanning the gap. The CDR3 spells CASKAGGTDTQYF. In DNA, the CDR3 is TGTGCCAGCAAGGCGGGTGGCACAGATACGCAGTATTTT.

CDR3 nucleotide sequence: TGTGCCAGCAGCTTAGTCAGGGCCACCGGGGAGCTGTTTTTT. This translates into CASSLVRATGELFF. The rearrangement joins TRBV7-3 to TRBJ2-2; D is possibly TRBD1 (5 bases). This CDR3 is built from 14 residues. CDR1 is SGHTA and CDR2 is FQGTGA in the germline V gene. V was trimmed by 2 bases and J by 4 bases, leaving 8 bases between them.

Here the CDR3 reads CASSESTGFKTNEQYF. Here the CDR3 DNA reads TGCGCCAGCAGTGAGTCTACAGGGTTCAAGACTAACGAGCAGTACTTC. The chain joins TRBV10-1 to TRBJ2-7, with TRBD1 as a possible D gene (6 bases). V gave up 0 bases and J gave up 5 bases, with 17 bases separating them. The V gene's germline CDR1 is WNHNN and CDR2 SYGVQD (reference sequence). The CDR3 covers 16 residues.

V is TRBV2 and J is TRBJ2-1; 8 nucleotides line up with TRBD2. Germline CDR1 reads SNHLY; CDR2 reads FYNNEI. The junction had 5 bases not matched to a gene; V was cut back by 4 bases and J by 0 bases. The CDR3 runs to 16 residues. CDR3 protein: CASSARSGSSYNEQFF. The DNA of the CDR3 is TGTGCCAGCAGTGCTCGGAGCGGGAGCTCCTACAATGAGCAGTTCTTC.

This chain connects TRBV10-3 to TRBJ2-1; 14 bases agree with TRBD2. Germline CDR1 is ENHRY and CDR2 is SYGVKD. J lost 10 bases, V lost 10 bases, and 9 bases had no gene match. This CDR3 spans 14 amino acids. For the CDR3, the DNA is TGTGCCACGACGACTAGCGGGAGGGTCTACGAGCAGTTCTTC. Amino acids: CATTTSGRVYEQFF.

The rearrangement uses TRBV19 and TRBJ1-5, with TRBD1 as a possible D gene (6 bases). The CDR3 length is 15 residues. The germline V and J ends were trimmed by 0 bases and 2 bases, with 8 bases remaining between them. From germline, CDR1 is LNHDA and CDR2 SQIVND (reference sequence). CDR3 DNA: TGTGCCAGTAGTATAGACTGGACAGGCAATCAGCCCCAGCATTTT. This codes for CASSIDWTGNQPQHF.

This chain uses TRBV2 with TRBJ2-1; tentatively, D is TRBD1 (6 bases). CDR1 and CDR2 from the germline V gene are SNHLY and FYNNEI. V lost 7 bases and J lost 8, with 15 bases in between. The CDR3 has 13 residues. The CDR3 sequence: CASTYQGRDEQFF. The CDR3 region has the DNA TGTGCCAGCACTTACCAGGGGCGGGATGAGCAGTTCTTC. The entire variable domain, with the rest obtained from reference TRBV2 and TRBJ2-1, is as follows: EPEVTQTPSHQVTQMGQEVILRCVPISNHLYFYWYRQILGQKVEFLVSFYNNEISEKSEIFDDQFSVERPDGSNFTLKIRSTKLEDSAMYFCASTYQGRDEQFFGPGTRLTVL.

The chain joins TRBV11-3 to TRBJ2-1; TRBD2 is a possible D gene (5 bases). Germline values: CDR1 SGHNT, CDR2 YENEEA. The CDR3 spans 19 residues. V dropped 0 bases and J dropped 5 bases, with 23 bases sitting between them. CDR3 amino acids: CASSLDRSGSNRIHNEQFF. DNA for the CDR3: TGTGCCAGCAGCTTAGATCGGAGCGGATCTAACAGAATCCACAATGAGCAGTTCTTC.

The chain carries TRBV6-1 and TRBJ1-2; D uncertain. Germline CDR1 is MNHNS and CDR2 is SASEGT. V shed 3 bases and J shed 7 bases, with 12 bases lying between them. The CDR3 runs 13 residues. The CDR3 is CASSDAGKAGYTF. For the CDR3, the DNA is TGTGCCAGCAGTGATGCGGGTAAGGCTGGCTACACCTTC.

This clone was found once. The rearrangement joins TRBV27 to TRBJ1-5, with unresolved D. V was cut by 1 base and J by 6 bases, with 13 bases left in between. The CDR3 has 15 residues. The V gene's germline CDR1 is MNHEY and CDR2 SMNVEV (reference sequence). The CDR3 DNA reads as TGTGCCAGCAGTTTATTTCGGGGTGAGGGTCAGCCCCAGCATTTT. The encoded protein is CASSLFRGEGQPQHF.